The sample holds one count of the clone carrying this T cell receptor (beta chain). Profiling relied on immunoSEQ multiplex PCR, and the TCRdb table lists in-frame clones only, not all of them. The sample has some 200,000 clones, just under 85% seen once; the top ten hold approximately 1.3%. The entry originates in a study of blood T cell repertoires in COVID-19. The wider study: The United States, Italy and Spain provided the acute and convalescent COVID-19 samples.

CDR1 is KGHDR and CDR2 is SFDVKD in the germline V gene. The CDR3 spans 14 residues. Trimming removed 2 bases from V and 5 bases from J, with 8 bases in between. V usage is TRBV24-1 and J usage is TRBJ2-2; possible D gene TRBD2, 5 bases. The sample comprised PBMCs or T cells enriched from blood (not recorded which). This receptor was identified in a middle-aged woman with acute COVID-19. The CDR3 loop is CATSDSQRTGELFF. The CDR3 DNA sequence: TGTGCCACCAGTGATTCCCAGCGGACCGGGGAGCTGTTTTTT.